The 25 T cell receptor beta chains below come from one sample, sequenced in a study of blood T cell repertoires in COVID-19. Clones were sequenced by immunoSEQ multiplex PCR, and TCRdb holds only the in-frame ones, with some missing. The data contain 400,000 to 450,000 clones, roughly nine tenths of them singletons. The source material was PBMCs or T cells enriched from blood (not recorded which). Source of these receptors: a man aged 25 to 40 who had recovered from COVID-19.

As for this clone: The identical CDR3 is also encoded by other nucleotide sequences in the sample. DNA for the CDR3: TGTGCCAGCAGTTACAGGACAGGGGATTCACCCCTCCACTTT. Amino acids: CASSYRTGDSPLHF. The rearrangement uses TRBV6-5 and TRBJ1-6, with 9 bases fitting TRBD1. CDR3 length: 14 amino acids. Losses at the gene ends were 2 bases for V and 8 bases for J; bases not matched to a gene: 1. Germline V gives CDR1 MNHEY, CDR2 SVGAGI.

V gene TRBV24-1 combines with J gene TRBJ1-2, with no clear D. V shed 2 bases and J shed 5 bases, with 20 bases lying between them. In germline, CDR1 is KGHDR, CDR2 SFDVKD. This CDR3 spans 17 amino acids. CDR3 sequence: CATSDSTNPEGAYGYTF. The CDR3 region has the DNA TGTGCCACCAGTGATTCAACAAATCCGGAGGGAGCGTATGGCTACACCTTC.

The sample holds a few counts of this clone. The J gene is TRBJ2-3, the V gene TRBV9, with 10 bases lining up with TRBD2. The CDR3 has 20 amino acids. The V segment lost 4 bases and the J segment 4 bases; nucleotides outside the gene matches: 21. CDR1 is SGDLS and CDR2 is YYNGEE in the germline V gene. Written as DNA, the CDR3 is TGTGCCAGCAGCCCTCGGGGTAGCGGGAGGACTACCCTCAAGGCAGATACGCAGTATTTT. Translating it yields CASSPRGSGRTTLKADTQYF.

This clone was recorded once. The rearrangement joins TRBV18 to TRBJ2-5; D uncertain. The germline V and J ends were trimmed by 3 bases and 4 bases, with 9 bases remaining between them. This CDR3 comprises 13 residues. Germline V gene sequence: CDR1 KGHSH, CDR2 LQKENI. CDR3 region: CASSPRPRETQYF. The CDR3 DNA sequence: TGTGCCAGCTCACCGAGGCCGAGAGAGACCCAGTACTTC.

This sequence joins TRBV19 and TRBJ1-1; unclear D gene. The CDR3 consists of 14 residues. The germline V and J ends were trimmed by 5 bases and 5 bases, with 15 bases remaining between them. Germline V CDR1 and CDR2: LNHDA, SQIVND (reference sequence). CDR3 DNA sequence: TGTGCCAGTAGTGGGTCGGGGTTGGGGACTGAAGCTTTCTTT. Translation gives CASSGSGLGTEAFF.

In nucleotides, the CDR3 is TGTGCCAGCAGCTTTAGCGGGGGGACCAATGAGCAGTTCTTC. It translates to CASSFSGGTNEQFF. V gene TRBV7-8 combines with J gene TRBJ2-1; 10 bases agree with TRBD2. In germline, CDR1 is SGHVS, CDR2 FQNEAQ. V lost 3 bases, J lost 6 bases, and 2 bases stayed unmatched. This CDR3 contains 14 residues. The full variable domain, rest sourced from reference TRBV7-8 and TRBJ2-1, is GAGVSQSPRYKVAKRGQDVALRCDPISGHVSLFWYQQALGQGPEFLTYFQNEAQLDKSGLPSDRFFAERPEGSVSTLKIQRTQQEDSAVYLCASSFSGGTNEQFFGPGTRLTVL.

The table lists this clone with a count of one. This rearrangement joins TRBV19 to TRBJ1-5, with TRBD1 identical over 12 bases. Germline CDR1 LNHDA, CDR2 SQIVND (reference sequence). V trimming: 4 bases; J trimming: 2 bases; junction bases outside the gene matches: 12. The CDR3 spans 19 residues. The CDR3 is CASSNSGTGGFFGNQPQHF. DNA for the CDR3: TGTGCCAGTAGTAATTCCGGGACAGGGGGCTTTTTCGGCAATCAGCCCCAGCATTTT.

The V and J genes are TRBV13 and TRBJ2-2, with D perhaps TRBD2 (6 bases). The CDR3 loop spans 17 amino acids. With 8 bases removed from V and 1 base from J, the gap between germline ends came to 20 bases. Germline V CDR1 and CDR2: PRHDT, FYEKMQ (reference sequence). The CDR3 here is CASHDYGRTGNTGELFF. Written as DNA, the CDR3 is TGTGCCAGCCATGATTACGGGAGAACGGGGAACACCGGGGAGCTGTTTTTT.

This clone was observed a handful of times. This chain links TRBV28 with TRBJ1-1, with D unclear. The CDR3 sequence is 13 residues long. Trimming pared 3 bases from V and 4 bases from J, leaving 9 bases between. Germline V lookup: CDR1 MDHEN, CDR2 SYDVKM. The CDR3 DNA reads as TGTGCCAGCAGTTTCTCCGTGCGCACTGAAGCTTTCTTT. As protein: CASSFSVRTEAFF.

The chain links TRBV19 to TRBJ2-7, with 8 bases lining up with TRBD2. Germline CDR1 is LNHDA and CDR2 is SQIVND (reference sequence). After removal of 3 bases from V and 2 bases from J, the junction contained 6 bases not matched to a gene. The CDR3 is made up of 15 amino acids. CDR3 in amino acids: CASSMRPGLAYEQYF. In DNA, the CDR3 is TGTGCCAGTAGTATGAGGCCGGGACTAGCCTACGAGCAGTACTTC.

As for this clone: The sample has other DNA sequences that encode this CDR3 too. The chain has TRBV5-1 and TRBJ2-7; tentatively, D is TRBD1 (6 bases). The CDR3 runs 14 residues. The V and J ends lost 4 bases and 0 bases respectively, with 11 bases between them. The germline gives CDR1 SGHRS, CDR2 YFSETQ. The CDR3 coding sequence is TGCGCCAGCAGCCTAGGACAGAGCTCCTACGAGCAGTACTTC. Translated: CASSLGQSSYEQYF.

The chain has TRBV9 and TRBJ2-3; possible D gene TRBD1, 6 bases. Trimming removed 1 base from V and 5 bases from J, with 11 bases in between. The CDR3 consists of 14 residues. Per germline, CDR1 SGDLS and CDR2 YYNGEE. In nucleotides, the CDR3 is TGTGCCAGCAGCGTAAACAGGGCTGGAGATACGCAGTATTTT. It yields the protein CASSVNRAGDTQYF.

Only a few counts were recorded for this clone. Germline and junction disagree at one end, which may indicate a read error. The CDR3 region is CASSSSNFGYTF. CDR3 DNA: TGTGCCAGCAGTTCGAGCAACTTTGGCTACACCTTC. V usage is TRBV28 and J usage is TRBJ1-2; D is unresolved. Germline V gene lookup returns CDR1 MDHEN and CDR2 SYDVKM. This CDR3 has 12 residues.

Turning to this clone: In the same sample, other DNA sequences code for this CDR3. The V call is TRBV5-1, the J call TRBJ2-7; D possibly corresponds to TRBD1 (5 bases). CDR1 and CDR2 from the germline V gene are SGHRS and YFSETQ. This CDR3 has 14 residues. The germline V and J ends were trimmed by 0 bases and 5 bases, with 12 bases remaining between them. DNA for the CDR3: TGCGCCAGCAGCTTGGGGCAGGGTCTCGACGAGCAGTACTTC. This gives the protein CASSLGQGLDEQYF. The whole variable domain, remainder taken from reference TRBV5-1 and TRBJ2-7, is KAGVTQTPRYLIKTRGQQVTLSCSPISGHRSVSWYQQTPGQGLQFLFEYFSETQRNKGNFPGRFSGRQFSNSRSEMNVSTLELGDSALYLCASSLGQGLDEQYFGPGTRLTVT.

The chain combines TRBV27 with TRBJ2-3, with D unclear. Germline loops: CDR1 MNHEY, CDR2 SMNVEV (reference sequence). V lost 2 bases and J lost 1, with 7 bases in between. The CDR3 length is 14 residues. CDR3 residues: CASSLEQGTDTQYF. For the CDR3, the DNA is TGTGCCAGCAGTTTAGAGCAAGGCACAGATACGCAGTATTTT.

J is TRBJ2-1 and V is TRBV5-1; 10 bases match TRBD2. Trimming removed 2 bases from V and 7 bases from J; junction bases left unmatched: 6. This CDR3 has 15 amino acids. Germline loops: CDR1 SGHRS, CDR2 YFSETQ. CDR3 residues: CASSLAGGPFNEQFF. The CDR3 coding sequence is TGCGCCAGCAGCTTAGCGGGAGGGCCGTTTAATGAGCAGTTCTTC.

The CDR3 here is CASRLDSGNSGANVLTF. The CDR3 DNA reads as TGTGCCAGCAGATTGGACAGTGGGAACTCTGGGGCCAACGTCCTGACTTTC. The V call is TRBV27, the J call TRBJ2-6; possibly TRBD1 for D (6 bases). Trimming shortened V by 6 bases and J by 0 bases, and 15 bases separated the two germline ends. Germline-derived CDR1 and CDR2 are MNHEY and SMNVEV (reference sequence). This CDR3 is built from 17 residues.

V gene TRBV3-1 (or the pseudogene TRBV3-2) combines with J gene TRBJ2-2; 11 bases match TRBD2. CDR1 LGHDT and CDR2 YNNKEL come from the germline V gene (reference sequence). The CDR3 spans 16 residues. Trimming removed 4 bases from V and 7 bases from J; junction bases left unmatched: 8. The CDR3 here is CASSPGLAGAGGELFF. CDR3 DNA sequence: TGTGCCAGCAGCCCCGGACTAGCGGGTGCGGGCGGGGAGCTGTTTTTT.

The gene calls are TRBV9 and TRBJ2-1, with D tentatively TRBD2 (6 bases). V lost 2 bases to trimming and J lost 7 bases, with 10 bases between them. The CDR3 spans 13 residues. Per the germline V gene, CDR1 is SGDLS and CDR2 is YYNGEE. DNA of the CDR3: TGTGCCAGCAGCGTCGGGGCGGGGAATGAGCAGTTCTTC. As protein: CASSVGAGNEQFF.

The V and J genes are TRBV4-1 and TRBJ2-1; the match to TRBD2 covers 9 bases. The CDR3 runs 13 residues. Germline V gene sequence: CDR1 MGHRA, CDR2 YSYEKL. The junction had 6 bases not matched to a gene; V was cut back by 1 base and J by 14 bases. CDR3 residues: CASSQVEGLAKFF. The DNA of the CDR3 is TGCGCCAGCAGCCAAGTAGAGGGACTAGCTAAGTTCTTC.

Only one count was recorded for this clone. V gene TRBV4-1 combines with J gene TRBJ2-6, with D maybe TRBD2 (6 bases). The CDR3 covers 16 residues. V was shortened by 1 base and J by 2 bases, with 9 bases between the two germline ends. Germline V lookup: CDR1 MGHRA, CDR2 YSYEKL. The CDR3 protein is CASSQVGGTGANVLTF. The CDR3 DNA follows: TGCGCCAGCAGCCAAGTTGGGGGGACTGGGGCCAACGTCCTGACTTTC.

The V gene is TRBV19, the J gene TRBJ2-3; D remains ambiguous. Germline CDR1 LNHDA, CDR2 SQIVND (reference sequence). Trimming shortened V by 6 bases and J by 1 base, and 11 bases separated the two germline ends. The CDR3 consists of 14 residues. This CDR3 is CASSFLMGTDTQYF. CDR3 coding DNA: TGTGCCAGTAGCTTCCTAATGGGCACAGATACGCAGTATTTT.

The chain links TRBV25-1 to TRBJ1-2; D remains unclear. CDR1 is MGHDK, CDR2 SYGVNS, per germline. V lost 1 base and J lost 1, with 7 bases in between. The CDR3 sequence is 14 residues long. The CDR3 bases are TGTGCCAGCAGTGAATCCCCTCGTAACTATGGCTACACCTTC. This encodes CASSESPRNYGYTF.

This clone was recorded a few times. This chain connects TRBV6-4 to TRBJ1-3; D might be TRBD1 (6 bases). The CDR3 is 13 amino acids. Germline values: CDR1 MRHNA, CDR2 SNTAGT. V lost 5 bases and J 3 bases, leaving 8 bases between the germline ends. This CDR3 reads CASSTGIGNTIYF. The CDR3 DNA reads as TGTGCCAGCAGTACAGGGATTGGAAACACCATATATTTT.

The chain employs TRBV30 and TRBJ1-4; D is perhaps TRBD1 (6 bases). Germline values: CDR1 GTSNPN, CDR2 SVGIG (reference sequence). This CDR3 has 13 amino acids. The V end was cut by 2 bases, the J end by 8 bases, with 12 bases between. The chain's CDR3 is CAWSIAGVEKLFF. Written as DNA, the CDR3 is TGTGCCTGGAGTATTGCAGGGGTCGAAAAACTGTTTTTT.